This T cell receptor beta chain comes out of a study of PD-1 blockade in classical Hodgkin lymphoma (dated by TCRdb to the early 2020s). A note on the overall study: Nivolumab dosing was 3 mg/kg intravenously every 2 weeks, continuing until either disease progression or unacceptable toxicity. The study used CyTOF and TCR beta sequencing to define a peripheral blood immune signature of response to PD-1 blockade in classical Hodgkin lymphoma.

The meaning of the sample's time point label: cycle 2 day 1 (C2D1) of nivolumab. All trial patients had relapsed after autologous stem cell transplantation, with cohorts A, B and C differing in prior brentuximab vedotin exposure. The trial cohort was composed of about 53 patients with relapsed/refractory classical Hodgkin lymphoma, for whom complete response, partial response or progressive disease was recorded as best overall response. Single-agent nivolumab was administered to trial patients in the multi-cohort phase II CheckMate 205 trial. An independent review committee assessed best overall response by applying the 2007 International Working Group response criteria. Trial PBMCs were obtained immediately prior to nivolumab initiation (C1D1) and on therapy at cycle 2 day 1 and cycle 4 day 1. Peripheral blood was collected in 8 mL Vacutainer Cell Preparation Tubes, from which PBMCs were isolated by centrifugation and then cryopreserved.

Genomic DNA was extracted with the Qiagen DNeasy kit from unsorted PBMCs and from negatively selected CD4+ and CD8+ fractions. Using primers that anneal to V and J segments, immunoSEQ multiplex PCR amplified the TCR beta CDR3 regions. A synthetic immune receptor repertoire was used to minimize amplification bias, and remaining bias was computationally removed after sequencing. Under the source paper's analysis protocol: Repertoire diversity was quantified as the Shannon entropy index using custom Python scripts. Unsorted, CD4+ and CD8+ repertoires were analyzed separately, except in combined analyses where CD4+ and CD8+ sequences were merged in silico. A clone counted as expanded when the clone's frequency after treatment rose at least 2-fold relative to C1D1, and clones undetected at baseline were given a pseudocount of 0.5. Clones with 0 or 1 copy at C1D1 were classified as singleton clones, and clones with 2 or more copies were classified as non-singleton clones. By matching protein sequences in sorted samples from the same patient, clones expanded in unsorted samples were annotated as CD4+, CD8+ or unknown. Wilcoxon tests were applied to paired samples to test diversity changes from C1D1 to C4D1. The table comes from immuneACCESS by way of TCRdb, which keeps in-frame sequences with V and J called. Part of the clones is missing from these tables; in studies checked, under half for an unresolved V gene and the rest for unknown reasons. V, J and clone size reflect that table, while D and trimming were determined from the DNA. A total of tens of thousands of clones appear in this sample, less than 85% of them only once. Jointly, the top ten make up roughly 15% of the sample.

CDR1 SQVTM and CDR2 ANQGSEA were looked up in the germline V gene. The CDR3 spans 13 residues, from the cysteine through the phenylalanine. The kept DNA is CDR3 alone, 39 bases in frame from the first base. Germline trimming amounts to 4 bases on V and 1 base on J, with 1 as the count of junction bases outside the gene matches. Beyond this particular receptor, the publication reports: The study was restricted to a single clinical trial cohort, and the causes of repertoire differences, possibly disease activity or prior therapy, were left undefined. Baseline TCR diversity was reported as lower in newly diagnosed patients than in healthy donors, and lower still in relapsed/refractory patients. By C4D1, a significant rise was seen in CD4+ TCR diversity but not in CD8+ TCR diversity (p=0.0027 vs p=0.16), and the rise was most apparent among complete responders (p=0.02). Among trial patients, those achieving complete response had baseline diversity similar to that of newly diagnosed patients, while diversity was significantly lower in partial responders and progressors. Patients starting nivolumab less than 1 year after ASCT had lower diversity and were excluded from later analyses to avoid confounding by immune reconstitution.

Remarks on this clone: Its target antigen remains unknown. No base qualities exist here, and no much larger clone lies one base off it.

This chain is built from TRBV29-1 and TRBJ2-5; 9 central nucleotides agree with TRBD2. The TCR was taken from a human donor with classical Hodgkin lymphoma. The sample consisted of peripheral blood mononuclear cells (PBMCs), taken before the second cycle of nivolumab. The base sequence is TGCAGCGTTGCTAGCGGGGCCCAAGAGACCCAGTACTTC. Its protein is CSVASGAQETQYF.